This T cell receptor beta chain was captured by sequencing in a study of cytotoxic CD8 clonotypes in ibrutinib-treated CLL. V shed 1 base and J shed 4 bases, with 13 bases lying between them. Germline CDR1 MGHRA, CDR2 YSYEKL. CDR3 length: 15 amino acids. Measured with immunoSEQ multiplex PCR; TCRdb has only the in-frame clones, and not every one. The sample consists of more than 85,000 clones, around 77% of them appearing once. The material sequenced was PBMCs, taken after 24 months of ibrutinib treatment. This TCR was sampled from a human donor with chronic lymphocytic leukemia. The V and J genes are TRBV4-1 and TRBJ1-2; D uncertain. CDR3 sequence: CASSQGWEKTYGYTF. CDR3 nucleotides: TGCGCCAGCAGCCAAGGTTGGGAGAAAACCTATGGCTACACCTTC.